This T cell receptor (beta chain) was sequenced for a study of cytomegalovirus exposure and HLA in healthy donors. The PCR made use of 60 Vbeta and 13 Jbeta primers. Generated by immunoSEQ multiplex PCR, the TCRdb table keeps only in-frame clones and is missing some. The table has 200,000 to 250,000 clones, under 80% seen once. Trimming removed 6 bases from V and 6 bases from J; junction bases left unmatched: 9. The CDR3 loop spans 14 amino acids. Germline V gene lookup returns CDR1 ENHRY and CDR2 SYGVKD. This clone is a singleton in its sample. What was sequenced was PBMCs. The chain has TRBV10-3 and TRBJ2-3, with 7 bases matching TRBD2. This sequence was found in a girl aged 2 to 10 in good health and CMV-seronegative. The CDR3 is CAIRGGTYGDTQYF. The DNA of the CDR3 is TGTGCCATCAGGGGGGGGACCTATGGGGATACGCAGTATTTT.